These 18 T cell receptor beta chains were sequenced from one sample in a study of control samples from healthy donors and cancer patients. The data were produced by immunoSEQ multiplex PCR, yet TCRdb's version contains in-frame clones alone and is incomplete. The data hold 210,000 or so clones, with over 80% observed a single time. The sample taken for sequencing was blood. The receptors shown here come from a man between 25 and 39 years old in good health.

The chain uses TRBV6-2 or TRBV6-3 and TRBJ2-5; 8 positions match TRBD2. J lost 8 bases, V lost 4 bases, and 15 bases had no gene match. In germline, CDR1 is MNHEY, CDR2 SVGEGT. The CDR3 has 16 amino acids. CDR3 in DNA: TGTGCCAGCAGTTCTTTACTCGGCGGGGGGCCCGGAACCCAGTACTTC. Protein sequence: CASSSLLGGGPGTQYF.

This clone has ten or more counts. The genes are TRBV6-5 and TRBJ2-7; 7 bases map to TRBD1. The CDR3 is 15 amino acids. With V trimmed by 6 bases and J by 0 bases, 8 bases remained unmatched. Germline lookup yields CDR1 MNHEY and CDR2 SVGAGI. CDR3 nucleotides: TGTGCCAGCAGCCCCTCGACAGGGAGCTCCTACGAGCAGTACTTC. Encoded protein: CASSPSTGSSYEQYF.

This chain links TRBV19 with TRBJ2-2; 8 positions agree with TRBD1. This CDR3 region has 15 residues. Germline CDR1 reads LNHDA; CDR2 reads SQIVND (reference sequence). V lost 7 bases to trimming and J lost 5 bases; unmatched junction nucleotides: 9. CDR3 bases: TGTGCCAGTACCTCCCGGACAGGGCGGACCGGGGAGCTGTTTTTT. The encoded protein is CASTSRTGRTGELFF.

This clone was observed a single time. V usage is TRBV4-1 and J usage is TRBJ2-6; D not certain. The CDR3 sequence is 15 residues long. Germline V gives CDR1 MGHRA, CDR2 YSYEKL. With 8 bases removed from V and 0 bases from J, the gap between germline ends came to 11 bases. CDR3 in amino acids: CASVQVASGANVLTF. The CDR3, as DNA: TGCGCCAGCGTCCAAGTTGCCTCTGGGGCCAACGTCCTGACTTTC.

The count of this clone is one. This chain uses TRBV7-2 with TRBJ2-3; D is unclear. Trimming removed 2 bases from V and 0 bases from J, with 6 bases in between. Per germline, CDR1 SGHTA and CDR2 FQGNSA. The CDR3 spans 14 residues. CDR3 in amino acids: CASSLHPSTDTQYF. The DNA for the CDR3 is TGTGCCAGCAGCTTACACCCAAGCACAGATACGCAGTATTTT.

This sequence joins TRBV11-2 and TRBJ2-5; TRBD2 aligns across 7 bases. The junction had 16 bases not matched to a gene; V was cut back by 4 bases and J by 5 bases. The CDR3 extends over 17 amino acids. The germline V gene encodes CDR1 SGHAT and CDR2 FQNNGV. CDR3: CASSWGGGGGLRETQYF. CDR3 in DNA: TGTGCCAGCAGCTGGGGGGGAGGTGGAGGCCTGAGGGAGACCCAGTACTTC.

CDR3 coding DNA: TGTGCCAGCAGACGGACCCGGCAGGGGAATTCACCCCTCCACTTT. Translation gives CASRRTRQGNSPLHF. This sequence joins TRBV7-2 and TRBJ1-6, with D maybe TRBD1 (6 bases). V was cut by 6 bases and J by 7 bases, with 16 bases left in between. Germline V lookup: CDR1 SGHTA, CDR2 FQGNSA. This CDR3 comprises 15 residues.

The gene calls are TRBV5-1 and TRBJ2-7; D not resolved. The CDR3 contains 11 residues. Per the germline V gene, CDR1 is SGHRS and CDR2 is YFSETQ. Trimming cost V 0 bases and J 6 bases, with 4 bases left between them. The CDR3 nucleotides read TGCGCCAGCAGCTTGGCGGGCGAGCAGTACTTC. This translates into CASSLAGEQYF.

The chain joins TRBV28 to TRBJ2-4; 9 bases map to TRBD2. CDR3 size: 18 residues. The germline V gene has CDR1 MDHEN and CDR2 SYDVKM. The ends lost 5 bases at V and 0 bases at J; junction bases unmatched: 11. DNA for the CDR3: TGTGCCAGCAGTCCCGAGTGGCGGGGGGGCCTAGCCAAAAACATTCAGTACTTC. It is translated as CASSPEWRGGLAKNIQYF.

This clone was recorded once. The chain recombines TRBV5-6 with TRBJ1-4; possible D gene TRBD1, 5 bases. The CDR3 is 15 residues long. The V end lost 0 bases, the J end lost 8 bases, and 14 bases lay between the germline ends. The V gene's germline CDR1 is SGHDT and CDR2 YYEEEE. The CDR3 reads CASSLASGFGEKLFF. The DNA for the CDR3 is TGTGCCAGCAGCTTGGCCTCAGGGTTCGGAGAAAAACTGTTTTTT.

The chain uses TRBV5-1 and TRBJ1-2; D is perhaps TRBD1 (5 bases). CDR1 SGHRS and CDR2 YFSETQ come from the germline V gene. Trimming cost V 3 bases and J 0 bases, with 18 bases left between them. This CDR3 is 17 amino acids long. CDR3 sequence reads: CASSSQGVTPANYGYTF. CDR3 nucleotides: TGCGCCAGCAGCTCGCAGGGTGTGACTCCAGCTAACTATGGCTACACCTTC.

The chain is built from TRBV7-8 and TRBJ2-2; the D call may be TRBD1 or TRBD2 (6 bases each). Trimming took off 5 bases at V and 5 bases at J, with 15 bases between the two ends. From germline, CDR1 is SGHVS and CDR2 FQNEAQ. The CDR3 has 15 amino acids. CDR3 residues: CASSVRQEGTGELFF. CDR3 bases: TGTGCCAGCAGCGTAAGACAGGAGGGGACCGGGGAGCTGTTTTTT.

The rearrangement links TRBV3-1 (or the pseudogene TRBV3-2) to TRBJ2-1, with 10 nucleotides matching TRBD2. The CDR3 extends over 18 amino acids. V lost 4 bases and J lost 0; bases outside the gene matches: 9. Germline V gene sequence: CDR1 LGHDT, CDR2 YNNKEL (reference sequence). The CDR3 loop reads CASSPRFSGGPSYNEQFF. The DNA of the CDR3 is TGTGCCAGCAGCCCTAGGTTTAGCGGGGGGCCCTCCTACAATGAGCAGTTCTTC.

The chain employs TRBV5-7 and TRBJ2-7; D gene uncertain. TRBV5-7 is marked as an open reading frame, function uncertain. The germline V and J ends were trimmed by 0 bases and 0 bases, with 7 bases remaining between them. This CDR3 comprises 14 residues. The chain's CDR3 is CASSLATSSYEQYF. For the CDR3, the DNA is TGTGCCAGCAGCTTGGCCACCAGCTCCTACGAGCAGTACTTC.

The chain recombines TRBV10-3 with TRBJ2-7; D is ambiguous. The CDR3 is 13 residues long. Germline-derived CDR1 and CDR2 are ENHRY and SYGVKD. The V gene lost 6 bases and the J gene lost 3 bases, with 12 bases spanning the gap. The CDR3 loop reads CAIRTMTDYEQYF. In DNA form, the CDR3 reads TGTGCCATCAGGACGATGACGGACTACGAGCAGTACTTC.

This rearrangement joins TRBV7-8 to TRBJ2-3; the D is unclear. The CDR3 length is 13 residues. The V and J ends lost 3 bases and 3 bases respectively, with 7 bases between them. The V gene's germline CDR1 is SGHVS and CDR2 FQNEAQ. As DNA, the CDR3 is TGTGCCAGCAGCTTTTCAGAAACAGATACGCAGTATTTT. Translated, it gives CASSFSETDTQYF.

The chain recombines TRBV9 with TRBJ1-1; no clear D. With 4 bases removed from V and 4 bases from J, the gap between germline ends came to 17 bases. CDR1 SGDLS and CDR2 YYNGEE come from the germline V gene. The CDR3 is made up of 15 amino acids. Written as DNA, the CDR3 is TGTGCCAGCAGCCCACCCCAAGGGTTCGGCACTGAAGCTTTCTTT. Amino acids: CASSPPQGFGTEAFF.

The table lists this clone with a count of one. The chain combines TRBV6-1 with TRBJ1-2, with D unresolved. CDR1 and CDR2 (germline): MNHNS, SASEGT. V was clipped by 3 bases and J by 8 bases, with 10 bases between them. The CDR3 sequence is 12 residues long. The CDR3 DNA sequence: TGTGCCAGCAGTGACCGTCTGGGAGGCTACACCTTC. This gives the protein CASSDRLGGYTF.